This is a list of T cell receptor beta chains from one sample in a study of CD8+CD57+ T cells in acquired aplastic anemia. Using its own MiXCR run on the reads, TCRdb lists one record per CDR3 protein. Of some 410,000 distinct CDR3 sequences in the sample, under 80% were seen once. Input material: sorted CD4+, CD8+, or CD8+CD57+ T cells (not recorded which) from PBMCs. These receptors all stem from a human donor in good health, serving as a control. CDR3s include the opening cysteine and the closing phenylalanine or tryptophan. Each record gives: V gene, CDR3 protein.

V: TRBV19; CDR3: CASSILRGNYGYTF
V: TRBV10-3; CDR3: CATSGATNEKLFF
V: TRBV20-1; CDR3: CSAGQAAMNGYTF
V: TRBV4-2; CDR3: CASSRGATTTADTQYF
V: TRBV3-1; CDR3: CASRASGSYEQYF
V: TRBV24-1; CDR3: CATSAGTFYGYTF
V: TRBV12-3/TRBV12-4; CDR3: CASTGVGLEETQCF
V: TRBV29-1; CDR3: CSVSVAHTEAFF
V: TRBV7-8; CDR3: CASSLGARYMTPEAFF
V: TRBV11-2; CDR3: CASSLEGSRNEKLFF
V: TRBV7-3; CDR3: CASSLTAQETQYFF
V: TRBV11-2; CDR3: CASSSENGRRSPLHF
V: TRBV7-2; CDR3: CASSGKGGEPQHF
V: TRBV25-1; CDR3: CASSFKASGGAWGYNEQFF
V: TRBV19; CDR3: CASSMDSPGSYNSPLHF
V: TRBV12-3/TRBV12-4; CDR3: CASSSQIRGTEAFF
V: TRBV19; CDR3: CASSASGGRFGKLFF
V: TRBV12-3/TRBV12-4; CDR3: CASSIAQGTEAFF
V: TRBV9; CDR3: CASSVTAGQVDETQYF
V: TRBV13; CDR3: CASSQDVEETQYF
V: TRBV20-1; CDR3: CSASQGNEQFF
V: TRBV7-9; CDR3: CASSIQANEAYF
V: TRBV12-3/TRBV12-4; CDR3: CASSLGVMNTEAFF
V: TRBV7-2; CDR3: CAGSLGRGGDEQLF
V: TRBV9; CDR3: CASSTRAAGASEQYF
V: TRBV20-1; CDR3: CSATYAGSSNNSPLHF
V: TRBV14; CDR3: CASSTRTDNYDFTF